A selection of T cell receptor beta chains follows, all from one sample in a study of PD-1 blockade in classical Hodgkin lymphoma. Profiled with immunoSEQ multiplex PCR; TCRdb holds only in-frame clones, not every one. The data contain tens of thousands of clones, about 80% of them singletons. Specimen: peripheral blood mononuclear cells (PBMCs), collected before the fourth cycle of nivolumab. The origin of the receptors is a human donor with classical Hodgkin lymphoma. Both conserved end residues are part of each CDR3. D genes are given only for firm matches.

cdr3_aa j_call d_call v_call
CASSFIGGLITDTQYF TRBJ2-3 . TRBV7-8
CASSPNRIEAFF TRBJ1-1 . TRBV4-2
CASSLEQGSGYTF TRBJ1-2 . TRBV5-5
CAWSVRSGKNQPQHF TRBJ1-5 . TRBV30
CASFGGGSYEQYF TRBJ2-7 TRBD2 TRBV27
CASSFTGASEAFF TRBJ1-1 TRBD1 TRBV7-6
CASSLAREKAREKLFF TRBJ1-4 . TRBV5-6
CASSPAGGSYNEQFF TRBJ2-1 TRBD2 TRBV9
CASSNRGEDTQYF TRBJ2-3 . TRBV21-1
CASSFQSDNQPQHF TRBJ1-5 . TRBV7-2
CASSLNRVPTEAFF TRBJ1-1 . TRBV6-5
CASSLGNRVNTEAFF TRBJ1-1 . TRBV7-2
CASSPMTSSSYNEQFF TRBJ2-1 . TRBV19
CASSDGRSASTDTQYF TRBJ2-3 . TRBV5-8
CASSVQLPYNEQFF TRBJ2-1 . TRBV5-1
CASSLSPRTYEQYF TRBJ2-7 . TRBV7-2
CASSLSGIDTDTQYF TRBJ2-3 TRBD2 TRBV27
CASSEVGGDSYNEQFF TRBJ2-1 TRBD2 TRBV6-1
CASSIDGQGPLYGYTF TRBJ1-2 . TRBV19
CASSLYVGATLHF TRBJ1-6 . TRBV28
CASRLGGSGNTIYF TRBJ1-3 . TRBV7-2
CASSLKFAGQQETQYF TRBJ2-5 . TRBV5-4
CASSLQVAGGADEQFF TRBJ2-1 TRBD2 TRBV11-3
CASSHETSGQNEQFF TRBJ2-1 TRBD2 TRBV4-2
CASSIVEGAAGNTF TRBJ1-2 TRBD1 TRBV19
CASQQGRYYEQYF TRBJ2-7 TRBD1 TRBV9
CASSSGEALGTEAFF TRBJ1-1 . TRBV5-6
CASSLVSGTEAFF TRBJ1-1 . TRBV27
CASSERGQLYGYTF TRBJ1-2 . TRBV7-2
CASSFATMGNEQFF TRBJ2-1 . TRBV27
CASGLVIGGSGANVLTF TRBJ2-6 . TRBV12-5
CASSPPGRTRRSEETQYF TRBJ2-5 TRBD2 TRBV28
CASSFPASGRRNTGELFF TRBJ2-2 TRBD2 TRBV11-2
CASSTLTGGVAKNIQYF TRBJ2-4 . TRBV2
CASSLDRGQGLEQYF TRBJ2-7 TRBD1 TRBV13
CSVEDQDYGYTF TRBJ1-2 . TRBV29-1
CASSGGREGKLFF TRBJ1-4 . TRBV6-5
CASSEYGQGAGYTF TRBJ1-2 . TRBV25-1
CASSIDYGKNYGYTF TRBJ1-2 . TRBV19
CASSRGQVNTEAFF TRBJ1-1 TRBD1 TRBV6-5
CASSETGTGGIYGYTF TRBJ1-2 TRBD1 TRBV7-2
CASSLTDSYEQYF TRBJ2-7 . TRBV11-2
CASGAAGGQETQYF TRBJ2-5 TRBD2 TRBV2
CAWTGEANTDTQYF TRBJ2-3 . TRBV30
CASSAPHVGGTDTQYF TRBJ2-3 . TRBV19